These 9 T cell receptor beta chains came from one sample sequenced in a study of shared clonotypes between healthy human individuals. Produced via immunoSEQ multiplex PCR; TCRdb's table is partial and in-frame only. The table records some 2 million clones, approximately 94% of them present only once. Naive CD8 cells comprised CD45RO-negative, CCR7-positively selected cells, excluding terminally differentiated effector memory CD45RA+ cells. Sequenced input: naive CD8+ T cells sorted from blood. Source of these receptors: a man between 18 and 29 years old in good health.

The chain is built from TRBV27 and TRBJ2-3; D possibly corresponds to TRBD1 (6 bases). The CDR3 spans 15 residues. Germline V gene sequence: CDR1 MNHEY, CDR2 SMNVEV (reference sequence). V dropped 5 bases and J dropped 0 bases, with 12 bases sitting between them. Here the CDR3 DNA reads TGTGCCAGCAGTCTAGGACAGCTCAGCACAGATACGCAGTATTTT. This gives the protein CASSLGQLSTDTQYF.

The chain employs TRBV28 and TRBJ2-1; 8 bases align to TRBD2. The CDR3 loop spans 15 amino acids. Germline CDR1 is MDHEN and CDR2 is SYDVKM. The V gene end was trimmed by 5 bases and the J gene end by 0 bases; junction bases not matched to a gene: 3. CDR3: CASSGRGVSYNEQFF. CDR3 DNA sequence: TGTGCCAGCAGTGGGCGGGGGGTCTCCTACAATGAGCAGTTCTTC.

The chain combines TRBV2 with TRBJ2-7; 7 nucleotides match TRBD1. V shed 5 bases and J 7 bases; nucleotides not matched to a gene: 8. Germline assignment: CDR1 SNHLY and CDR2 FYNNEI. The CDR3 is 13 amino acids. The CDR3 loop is CASSSRDSFEQYF. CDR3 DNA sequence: TGTGCCAGCAGTAGCCGGGACAGCTTTGAGCAGTACTTC.

The CDR3 DNA is TGTGCCAGCACTCCGGGACTAGTAGGCCATGAGCAGTTCTTC. Protein: CASTPGLVGHEQFF. The V call is TRBV27, the J call TRBJ2-1; 8 nucleotides align to TRBD2. The CDR3 runs 14 residues. The germline V gene encodes CDR1 MNHEY and CDR2 SMNVEV (reference sequence). After removal of 7 bases from V and 8 bases from J, the junction contained 10 bases not matched to a gene.

This CDR3 reads CASSYLDEYNEQFF. The DNA of the CDR3 is TGTGCCAGCAGTTACCTAGATGAATACAATGAGCAGTTCTTC. The rearrangement joins TRBV28 to TRBJ2-1; no definite D call. CDR3 size: 14 residues. Per the germline V gene, CDR1 is MDHEN and CDR2 is SYDVKM. Between the trimmed V and J ends, which lost 4 bases and 4 bases, there was a span of 11 bases.

The CDR3 here is CASSVGEVTTQYF. The CDR3 region has the DNA TGTGCCAGCAGCGTAGGGGAGGTTACTACCCAGTACTTC. V is TRBV9 and J is TRBJ2-5, with D perhaps TRBD2 (6 bases). V gave up 0 bases and J gave up 8 bases, with 11 bases separating them. The CDR3 is made up of 13 amino acids. Germline V gene lookup returns CDR1 SGDLS and CDR2 YYNGEE.

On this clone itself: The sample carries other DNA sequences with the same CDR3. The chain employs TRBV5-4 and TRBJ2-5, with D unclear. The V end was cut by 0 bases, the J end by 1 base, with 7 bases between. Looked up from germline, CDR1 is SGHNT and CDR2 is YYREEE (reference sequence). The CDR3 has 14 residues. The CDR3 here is CASSLVGGQETQYF. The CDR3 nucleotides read TGTGCCAGCAGCTTGGTGGGTGGCCAAGAGACCCAGTACTTC.

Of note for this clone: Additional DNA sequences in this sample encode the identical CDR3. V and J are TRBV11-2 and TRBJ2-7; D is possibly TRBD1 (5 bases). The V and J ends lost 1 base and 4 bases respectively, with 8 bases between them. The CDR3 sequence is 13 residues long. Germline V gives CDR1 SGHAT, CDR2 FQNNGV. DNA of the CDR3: TGTGCCAGCAGCTTAGCAGGGAATTACGAGCAGTACTTC. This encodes CASSLAGNYEQYF.

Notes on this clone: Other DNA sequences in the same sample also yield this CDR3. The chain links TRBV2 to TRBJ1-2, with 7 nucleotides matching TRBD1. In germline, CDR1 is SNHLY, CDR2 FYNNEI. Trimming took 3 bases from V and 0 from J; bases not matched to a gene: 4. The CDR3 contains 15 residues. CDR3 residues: CASSEEGTANYGYTF. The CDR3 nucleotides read TGTGCCAGCAGTGAGGAGGGGACAGCTAACTATGGCTACACCTTC.